The next 26 T cell receptor beta chains were all read from a single sample in a study of cytomegalovirus exposure and HLA in healthy donors. The PCR was carried out with 60 Vbeta primers and 13 Jbeta primers. Profiled with immunoSEQ multiplex PCR; TCRdb holds only in-frame clones, not every one. The data contain about 120,000 clones, 60% to 85% of them singletons. Sequencing was performed on PBMCs. These receptors were taken from a female donor in good health and CMV-seronegative.

This clone was counted once. The chain employs TRBV19 and TRBJ1-2, with 7 bases matching TRBD1. Germline CDR1 and CDR2: LNHDA and SQIVND (reference sequence). The CDR3 contains 13 residues. V shed 9 bases, J shed 2 bases, and the junction held 6 bases outside the gene matches. DNA of the CDR3: TGTGCCAGCGAGCGACAGGGAAACTATGGCTACACCTTC. Translation: CASERQGNYGYTF.

The rearrangement links TRBV11-2 to TRBJ1-4, with TRBD1 matching 7 bases. CDR1 and CDR2 from the germline V gene are SGHAT and FQNNGV. The CDR3 totals 16 residues. Germline trimming cut 3 bases from V and 8 bases from J; bases unmatched to any gene: 12. The CDR3 spells CASSFHPGGKAEKLFF. The CDR3 bases are TGTGCCAGCAGCTTCCACCCAGGGGGTAAAGCGGAAAAACTGTTTTTT.

This clone has only a few counts. The genes are TRBV14 and TRBJ1-2; D remains unclear. Germline V CDR1 and CDR2: SGHDN, FVKESK. CDR3 length: 16 residues. Trimming stripped 0 bases from V and 6 bases from J, with 17 bases between. The chain's CDR3 is CASSQDPGRYYDGYTF. As DNA, the CDR3 is TGTGCCAGCAGCCAAGACCCGGGTCGATATTATGATGGCTACACCTTC.

The chain uses TRBV19 and TRBJ1-1; the match to TRBD1 covers 10 bases. The V gene end was trimmed by 8 bases and the J gene end by 5 bases; junction bases not matched to a gene: 5. This CDR3 comprises 13 residues. Germline V gene lookup returns CDR1 LNHDA and CDR2 SQIVND (reference sequence). The CDR3, as DNA: TGTGCCAGTCACCGACAGGGGGCGACTGAAGCTTTCTTT. Translating it yields CASHRQGATEAFF.

This clone has a handful of counts. The chain's CDR3 is CASSEVRTAYGYTF. The CDR3 bases are TGTGCCAGCAGTGAAGTTCGGACAGCCTATGGCTACACCTTC. The chain has TRBV6-5 and TRBJ1-2; weak D call: TRBD1 (6 bases). CDR1 and CDR2 (germline): MNHEY, SVGAGI. V was shortened by 5 bases and J by 4 bases, with 14 bases between the two germline ends. The CDR3 is 14 amino acids.

This rearrangement joins TRBV9 to TRBJ2-5; a possible D gene is TRBD2 (6 bases). The V and J ends lost 4 bases and 4 bases respectively, with 17 bases between them. The CDR3 spans 15 residues. Germline-derived CDR1 and CDR2 are SGDLS and YYNGEE. CDR3 loop: CASSPRLVSRETQYF. As DNA, the CDR3 is TGTGCCAGCAGCCCCCGACTAGTCAGTCGAGAGACCCAGTACTTC.

The chain recombines TRBV28 with TRBJ2-7, with 12 nucleotides matching TRBD1. V was clipped by 5 bases and J by 4 bases; unmatched bases: 6. Germline-derived CDR1 and CDR2 are MDHEN and SYDVKM. This CDR3 region has 15 residues. The CDR3 region is CASSPGQGALYEQYF. CDR3 in DNA: TGTGCCAGCAGTCCGGGACAGGGGGCGTTGTACGAGCAGTACTTC.

CDR3 sequence: CASRLLSGNQPQHF. The CDR3 DNA sequence: TGTGCAAGTCGCTTACTCTCCGGCAATCAGCCCCAGCATTTT. The chain combines TRBV12-2 with TRBJ1-5. TRBV12-2 is shown as a pseudogene. The CDR3 has 14 residues.

V usage is TRBV6-6 and J usage is TRBJ1-3; 7 bases agree with TRBD1. V was clipped by 6 bases and J by 1 base; unmatched bases: 3. The CDR3 totals 14 residues. Germline-derived CDR1 and CDR2 are MNHNY and SVGAGI (reference sequence). The CDR3 region has the DNA TGTGCCAGCAGCACAGGGGTGTCTGGAAACACCATATATTTT. It codes for CASSTGVSGNTIYF.

J is TRBJ2-5 and V is TRBV28; D remains ambiguous. Trimming removed 7 bases at V and 3 bases at J, with 12 bases between. The CDR3 runs to 13 residues. Per the germline V gene, CDR1 is MDHEN and CDR2 is SYDVKM. DNA for the CDR3: TGTGCCAGCACCGTCGCGGCAAAAGAGACCCAGTACTTC. Translation: CASTVAAKETQYF.

The chain recombines TRBV7-9 with TRBJ2-2; 12 positions match TRBD1. Germline CDR1 reads SEHNR; CDR2 reads FQNEAQ (reference sequence). The CDR3 loop spans 16 amino acids. Trimming took 2 bases from V and 4 from J; bases not matched to a gene: 2. The chain's CDR3 is CASSLWDRGPTGELFF. CDR3 bases: TGTGCCAGCAGCTTATGGGACAGGGGGCCCACCGGGGAGCTGTTTTTT.

The V call is TRBV19, the J call TRBJ2-3; 9 nucleotides match TRBD1. This CDR3 is 16 amino acids long. Germline CDR1 is LNHDA and CDR2 is SQIVND (reference sequence). V was pared by 8 bases and J by 0 bases, with 9 bases of the junction left unmatched. CDR3 sequence: CASLTRTGASTDTQYF. CDR3 sequence (DNA): TGTGCCAGTCTTACGAGGACAGGGGCTAGCACAGATACGCAGTATTTT.

The chain combines TRBV5-1 with TRBJ2-7; 8 bases map to TRBD1. Trimming took 4 bases from V and 7 from J; bases not matched to a gene: 22. The CDR3 loop spans 18 amino acids. Germline V gives CDR1 SGHRS, CDR2 YFSETQ. The CDR3 DNA reads TGCGCCAGCAGCCCCTTAGGGGACAGGTCGCTGAAACCGAATGAGCAGTACTTC. Amino acid sequence: CASSPLGDRSLKPNEQYF.

The rearrangement uses TRBV5-4 and TRBJ1-2, with a weak D call TRBD1 (5 bases). This CDR3 is 12 amino acids long. Per germline, CDR1 SGHNT and CDR2 YYREEE (reference sequence). V lost 3 bases to trimming and J lost 6 bases, with 9 bases between them. CDR3 DNA sequence: TGTGCCAGCAGCTGGGGGGGGGATGGCTACACCTTC. Translated: CASSWGGDGYTF.

The chain links TRBV18 to TRBJ2-2; 7 nucleotides agree with TRBD2. Germline V gene sequence: CDR1 KGHSH, CDR2 LQKENI. V lost 6 bases to trimming and J lost 1 base; unmatched junction nucleotides: 5. This CDR3 is 15 amino acids long. The CDR3 coding sequence is TGTGCCAGCTCCCCGGGAGGAGGGAACACCGGGGAGCTGTTTTTT. This codes for CASSPGGGNTGELFF. Full variable domain (outside the CDR3, taken from reference TRBV18 and TRBJ2-2): NAGVMQNPRHLVRRRGQEARLRCSPMKGHSHVYWYRQLPEEGLKFMVYLQKENIIDESGMPKERFSAEFPKEGPSILRIQQVVRGDSAAYFCASSPGGGNTGELFFGEGSRLTVL.

The rearrangement joins TRBV19 to TRBJ2-3; a possible D gene is TRBD2 (5 bases). This CDR3 is 14 amino acids long. Germline CDR1 reads LNHDA; CDR2 reads SQIVND (reference sequence). V was pared by 0 bases and J by 4 bases, with 8 bases between. CDR3 sequence: CASSIDQEADTQYF. The CDR3, as DNA: TGTGCCAGTAGTATAGATCAGGAGGCAGATACGCAGTATTTT.

The V gene is TRBV29-1, the J gene TRBJ2-7; TRBD2 matches 12 bases. CDR3 length: 13 amino acids. The V segment lost 7 bases and the J segment 3 bases; nucleotides outside the gene matches: 4. Germline CDR1 is SQVTM and CDR2 is ANQGSEA. The CDR3 loop reads CSAAGLAGYEQYF. CDR3 in DNA: TGCAGCGCGGCGGGACTAGCGGGCTACGAGCAGTACTTC.

This rearrangement joins TRBV6-6 to TRBJ2-5, with TRBD2 as a possible D gene (6 bases). CDR1 is MNHNY, CDR2 SVGAGI, per germline (reference sequence). Trimming shortened V by 5 bases and J by 5 bases, and 21 bases separated the two germline ends. The CDR3 contains 16 residues. CDR3 residues: CASSPNGGGVGETQYF. In DNA, the CDR3 is TGTGCCAGCAGTCCCAACGGGGGAGGAGTAGGGGAGACCCAGTACTTC.

The chain couples TRBV6-6 to TRBJ2-1; 8 bases fit TRBD1. This CDR3 is 14 amino acids long. CDR1 and CDR2 (germline): MNHNY, SVGAGI (reference sequence). The V and J ends lost 3 bases and 7 bases, in that order; junction bases with no gene match: 5. The CDR3 region has the DNA TGTGCCAGCAGTTATAGGACAGGGCGAAATGAGCAGTTCTTC. It translates to CASSYRTGRNEQFF.

This clone was counted only a few times. V is TRBV28 and J is TRBJ2-5; 10 nucleotides line up with TRBD2. CDR1 and CDR2 from the germline V gene are MDHEN and SYDVKM. J lost 2 bases, V lost 5 bases, and 5 bases had no gene match. This CDR3 spans 15 amino acids. Here the CDR3 reads CASSHRTSGQETQYF. The CDR3 region has the DNA TGTGCCAGCAGTCACCGGACTAGCGGACAAGAGACCCAGTACTTC.

The chain is built from TRBV6-5 and TRBJ2-3; D unresolved. V dropped 2 bases and J dropped 1 base, with 4 bases sitting between them. CDR1 is MNHEY, CDR2 SVGAGI, per germline. The CDR3 has 13 amino acids. The CDR3 DNA reads TGTGCCAGCAGTTACCAGGGCACAGATACGCAGTATTTT. It specifies CASSYQGTDTQYF.

The chain carries TRBV7-9 and TRBJ2-5; tentative D call: TRBD2 (6 bases). The CDR3 contains 15 residues. V was pared by 5 bases and J by 2 bases, with 15 bases between. CDR1 is SEHNR, CDR2 FQNEAQ, per germline (reference sequence). The CDR3 spells CASSPPSSAQETQYF. CDR3 sequence (DNA): TGTGCCAGCAGCCCTCCGTCTAGCGCTCAAGAGACCCAGTACTTC.

The rearrangement links TRBV5-4 to TRBJ2-7; 8 bases line up with TRBD1. The CDR3 is 14 amino acids. V dropped 2 bases and J dropped 2; count of bases not matched to a gene: 3. In germline, CDR1 is SGHNT, CDR2 YYREEE (reference sequence). DNA of the CDR3: TGTGCCAGCAGCTTACAGGGGGAAACCTACGAGCAGTACTTC. Translated, it gives CASSLQGETYEQYF.

This clone showed up just a few times. The chain has TRBV18 and TRBJ1-6; maybe TRBD1 (5 bases). The CDR3 is made up of 13 amino acids. Trimming removed 3 bases from V and 13 bases from J, with 13 bases in between. The germline gives CDR1 KGHSH, CDR2 LQKENI. DNA of the CDR3: TGTGCCAGCTCACCGGCGTCAGGGTTTCCCCTCCACTTT. Translating gives CASSPASGFPLHF. The full variable domain, in which reference TRBV18 and TRBJ1-6 provide the parts outside the CDR3, is NAGVMQNPRHLVRRRGQEARLRCSPMKGHSHVYWYRQLPEEGLKFMVYLQKENIIDESGMPKERFSAEFPKEGPSILRIQQVVRGDSAAYFCASSPASGFPLHFGNGTRLTVT.

The chain links TRBV11-2 to TRBJ2-5; perhaps TRBD1 as D (6 bases). CDR3 length: 17 residues. The V end was cut by 3 bases, the J end by 4 bases, with 21 bases between. The germline CDR1 and CDR2 sequences are SGHAT and FQNNGV. As DNA, the CDR3 is TGTGCCAGCAGCTTCGCGAGGACAGCCTCCTGGGGAGAGACCCAGTACTTC. This codes for CASSFARTASWGETQYF.

This clone was detected a few times. This chain joins TRBV19 and TRBJ2-1, with 7 bases aligning to TRBD2. Germline V lookup: CDR1 LNHDA, CDR2 SQIVND (reference sequence). The CDR3 consists of 16 residues. Trimming at V came to 5 bases and at J to 9 bases, leaving 16 bases not matched to a gene. The CDR3 DNA reads as TGTGCCAGTAGTTCCGCGCAGGCGGGAGAGATCGGTGAGCAGTTCTTC. Protein: CASSSAQAGEIGEQFF.